What follows are 29 T cell receptor beta chains derived from one specimen sequenced in a study of human thymus T cells (dated by TCRdb to about 2020). The library was generated by the immunoSEQ multiplex PCR assay. Held by TCRdb, this immuneACCESS table contains in-frame sequences only and omits some clones. Under half of the omission traces to an unresolved V gene where checked; the cause of the rest is unknown. This sample gives under 70,000 clones in total; roughly 94% of them show up just once. Less than 7% of the sample comes from the top ten. The specimen was blood. These receptors all come from a boy under two years old with a congenital heart defect but otherwise immunologically healthy.

This sequence joins TRBV5-1 and TRBJ2-1; 9 positions agree with TRBD1. The CDR3 totals 14 residues. Germline V gives CDR1 SGHRS, CDR2 YFSETQ. J lost 6 bases, V lost 0 bases, and 1 base had no gene match. The CDR3 DNA is TGCGCCAGCAGCTTGGGGGACAGGGTCAATGAGCAGTTCTTC. It specifies CASSLGDRVNEQFF.

The CDR3 loop reads CASSQVGTEAFF. CDR3 in DNA: TGTGCCAGCAGCCAAGTTGGCACTGAAGCTTTCTTT. J is TRBJ1-1 and V is TRBV7-9; D is uncertain. V shed 5 bases and J shed 4 bases, with 8 bases lying between them. The CDR3 has 12 residues. Germline loops: CDR1 SEHNR, CDR2 FQNEAQ (reference sequence).

This chain joins TRBV2 and TRBJ2-1; D is undetermined. This CDR3 contains 15 residues. CDR1 is SNHLY and CDR2 is FYNNEI in the germline V gene. Between the trimmed V and J ends, which lost 7 bases and 2 bases, there was a span of 15 bases. CDR3: CASISTRTAYNEQFF. CDR3 nucleotide sequence: TGTGCCAGCATATCTACCCGGACGGCCTACAATGAGCAGTTCTTC.

This chain joins TRBV28 and TRBJ2-7; D possibly corresponds to TRBD1 (5 bases). Germline lookup yields CDR1 MDHEN and CDR2 SYDVKM. Trimming removed 3 bases at V and 0 bases at J, with 6 bases between. The CDR3 is made up of 13 amino acids. The DNA for the CDR3 is TGTGCCAGCAGTTTTGGACACTCCTACGAGCAGTACTTC. This gives the protein CASSFGHSYEQYF.

This clone has only one observation. The chain carries TRBV5-1 and TRBJ2-5; D is perhaps TRBD2 (5 bases). V gave up 4 bases and J gave up 3 bases, with 16 bases separating them. In germline, CDR1 is SGHRS, CDR2 YFSETQ. The CDR3 runs to 15 residues. The CDR3 region is CASSPIAWGEETQYF. DNA of the CDR3: TGCGCCAGCAGCCCAATAGCGTGGGGTGAAGAGACCCAGTACTTC.

CDR3 residues: CASSLTGLAGGPGNEQFF. CDR3 sequence (DNA): TGCGCCAGCAGCCTGACGGGACTAGCGGGAGGGCCTGGGAATGAGCAGTTCTTC. This sequence joins TRBV5-1 and TRBJ2-1; 16 bases map to TRBD2. Germline CDR1 is SGHRS and CDR2 is YFSETQ. The V gene end was trimmed by 4 bases and the J gene end by 7 bases; junction bases not matched to a gene: 11. The CDR3 consists of 18 residues.

This clone was recorded only once. The chain uses TRBV14 and TRBJ1-2; 7 positions agree with TRBD1. Germline CDR1 SGHDN, CDR2 FVKESK. This CDR3 is 15 amino acids long. The junction had 6 bases not matched to a gene; V was cut back by 3 bases and J by 2 bases. The CDR3 protein is CASSQGQPRNYGYTF. CDR3 sequence (DNA): TGTGCCAGCAGCCAGGGACAGCCGCGAAACTATGGCTACACCTTC.

The chain uses TRBV7-2 and TRBJ2-2; D uncertain. This CDR3 contains 13 residues. Trimming took off 2 bases at V and 4 bases at J, with 5 bases between the two ends. The germline CDR1 and CDR2 sequences are SGHTA and FQGNSA. The CDR3 loop is CASSLRGTGELFF. The DNA for the CDR3 is TGTGCCAGCAGCTTAAGAGGCACCGGGGAGCTGTTTTTT.

The chain is built from TRBV30 and TRBJ2-1, with TRBD2 matching 11 bases. V was pared by 2 bases and J by 0 bases, with 6 bases of the junction left unmatched. This CDR3 spans 17 amino acids. The germline V gene has CDR1 GTSNPN and CDR2 SVGIG (reference sequence). The CDR3 DNA reads as TGTGCCTGGAGTTCTAGCGGGGGGCTTAGCTCCTACAATGAGCAGTTCTTC. It is translated as CAWSSSGGLSSYNEQFF.

The chain joins TRBV18 to TRBJ2-1; 7 bases map to TRBD2. The CDR3 sequence is 14 residues long. J was trimmed by 7 bases and V by 2 bases; bases with no gene match: 5. Germline CDR1 reads KGHSH; CDR2 reads LQKENI. CDR3: CASSPARGVNEQFF. The CDR3 coding sequence is TGTGCCAGCTCACCAGCACGGGGGGTAAATGAGCAGTTCTTC. Filled out from reference TRBV18 and TRBJ2-1, the complete variable domain reads NAGVMQNPRHLVRRRGQEARLRCSPMKGHSHVYWYRQLPEEGLKFMVYLQKENIIDESGMPKERFSAEFPKEGPSILRIQQVVRGDSAAYFCASSPARGVNEQFFGPGTRLTVL.

The J gene is TRBJ2-7, the V gene TRBV10-3; TRBD2 matches 12 bases. The CDR3 loop spans 16 amino acids. V lost 10 bases and J lost 0; bases outside the gene matches: 10. The germline gives CDR1 ENHRY, CDR2 SYGVKD. The CDR3 nucleotides are TGTGCCACCAAGACTAGCGGGAGACAGCCCTCCTACGAGCAGTACTTC. This translates into CATKTSGRQPSYEQYF.

This clone was seen only a few times. The chain is built from TRBV4-1 and TRBJ1-2, with 8 bases that match TRBD1. V shed 4 bases and J 4 bases; nucleotides not matched to a gene: 2. This CDR3 has 13 amino acids. CDR1 and CDR2 (germline): MGHRA, YSYEKL. The DNA of the CDR3 is TGCGCCAGCAGCCTGGACAGGGCCTATGGCTACACCTTC. It encodes CASSLDRAYGYTF.

The gene calls are TRBV28 and TRBJ2-1; possible D gene TRBD2, 7 bases. CDR1 and CDR2 from the germline V gene are MDHEN and SYDVKM. CDR3 length equals 18 residues. Trimming removed 2 bases from V and 0 bases from J, with 17 bases in between. CDR3 in amino acids: CASSLRVRGGISYNEQFF. The CDR3 nucleotides read TGTGCCAGCAGTTTAAGGGTGCGCGGGGGCATCTCCTACAATGAGCAGTTCTTC.

V gene TRBV19 combines with J gene TRBJ1-1; 7 bases fit TRBD1. V shed 6 bases and J 0 bases; nucleotides not matched to a gene: 4. Germline values: CDR1 LNHDA, CDR2 SQIVND (reference sequence). CDR3 length: 14 residues. This CDR3 reads CASRMTGMNTEAFF. CDR3 nucleotide sequence: TGTGCCAGTAGGATGACAGGGATGAACACTGAAGCTTTCTTT.

The chain uses TRBV5-6 and TRBJ2-7, with 7 nucleotides matching TRBD1. The germline V gene encodes CDR1 SGHDT and CDR2 YYEEEE. There are 13 residues in the CDR3. V shed 3 bases, J shed 7 bases, and the junction held 7 bases outside the gene matches. CDR3 sequence: CASSWTGQGEQYF. CDR3 nucleotides: TGTGCCAGCAGCTGGACAGGCCAGGGGGAGCAGTACTTC. The variable domain in full, completed from reference TRBV5-6 and TRBJ2-7, reads DAGVTQSPTHLIKTRGQQVTLRCSPKSGHDTVSWYQQALGQGPQFIFQYYEEEERQRGNFPDRFSGHQFPNYSSELNVNALLLGDSALYLCASSWTGQGEQYFGPGTRLTVT.

The chain couples TRBV25-1 to TRBJ2-7; 11 positions agree with TRBD2. Germline V gives CDR1 MGHDK, CDR2 SYGVNS. The CDR3 covers 16 residues. The junction had 7 bases not matched to a gene; V was cut back by 4 bases and J by 2 bases. CDR3 DNA sequence: TGTGCCAGCAGTGCCCTAGGACTAGCGGGTACCTACGAGCAGTACTTC. Translated, it gives CASSALGLAGTYEQYF.

Comments on this clone: The germline gene is not matched at one end of the junction; a read error may be the cause. CDR3 sequence: CASNYGVNYGYTF. Here the CDR3 DNA reads TGTGCCAGCAATTACGGGGTTAACTATGGCTACACCTTC. This chain uses TRBV6-6 with TRBJ1-2; D remains unclear. The CDR3 loop spans 13 amino acids. Germline lookup yields CDR1 MNHNY and CDR2 SVGAGI (reference sequence).

The J gene is TRBJ2-1, the V gene TRBV21-1. TRBV21-1 is a pseudogene. CDR3 size: 18 residues. CDR3 DNA: TGTGCCAGCAGCAAAGTCCCACGGGGCAGGTTGACCTACAATGAGCAGTTCTTC. Amino acids: CASSKVPRGRLTYNEQFF.

V gene TRBV11-2 combines with J gene TRBJ1-4; tentatively, D is TRBD1 (5 bases). V dropped 4 bases and J dropped 3 bases, with 12 bases sitting between them. CDR3 length: 15 residues. The V gene's germline CDR1 is SGHAT and CDR2 FQNNGV. CDR3 sequence reads: CASSWVRGANEKLFF. Written as DNA, the CDR3 is TGTGCCAGCAGCTGGGTGAGGGGAGCTAATGAAAAACTGTTTTTT.

V and J are TRBV27 and TRBJ2-3; the match to TRBD2 covers 8 bases. CDR3 size: 14 residues. The V segment lost 6 bases and the J segment 0 bases; nucleotides outside the gene matches: 2. Germline values: CDR1 MNHEY, CDR2 SMNVEV (reference sequence). CDR3: CASRSGSSTDTQYF. DNA of the CDR3: TGTGCCAGCAGGAGCGGGAGTAGCACAGATACGCAGTATTTT.

The chain links TRBV4-1 to TRBJ1-2; D is undetermined. Trimming removed 0 bases from V and 2 bases from J, with 7 bases in between. The CDR3 length is 14 residues. Germline-derived CDR1 and CDR2 are MGHRA and YSYEKL. This CDR3 is CASSQEVGNYGYTF. CDR3 in DNA: TGCGCCAGCAGCCAAGAGGTGGGGAACTATGGCTACACCTTC.

This chain joins TRBV5-1 and TRBJ2-5, with D tentatively TRBD2 (5 bases). Deletions cut 4 bases from V and 4 bases from J, with 23 bases between. CDR1 and CDR2 (germline): SGHRS, YFSETQ. The CDR3 has 17 amino acids. CDR3 sequence: CASSNSVGLTLGETQYF. CDR3 coding DNA: TGCGCCAGCAGCAACTCCGTTGGACTCACCTTGGGAGAGACCCAGTACTTC.

The rearrangement links TRBV9 to TRBJ2-1, with TRBD2 identical over 9 bases. In germline, CDR1 is SGDLS, CDR2 YYNGEE. This CDR3 contains 16 residues. Trimming cost V 3 bases and J 7 bases; bases outside gene matches: 11. CDR3 sequence reads: CASSASGAGGPNEQFF. The CDR3 nucleotides are TGTGCCAGCAGCGCCAGCGGGGCGGGGGGGCCGAATGAGCAGTTCTTC.

V gene TRBV5-1 combines with J gene TRBJ2-7; D is undetermined. CDR3 length: 13 residues. V shed 8 bases and J shed 7 bases, with 19 bases lying between them. Germline CDR1 SGHRS, CDR2 YFSETQ. The CDR3 here is CASSRATTEEQYF. CDR3 nucleotides: TGCGCCAGTTCTAGGGCCACGACGGAAGAGCAGTACTTC.

The chain combines TRBV28 with TRBJ1-5, with D possibly being TRBD1 (5 bases). CDR1 is MDHEN, CDR2 SYDVKM, per germline. The CDR3 is 15 residues long. The V end was cut by 4 bases, the J end by 0 bases, with 10 bases between. CDR3 DNA: TGTGCCAGCAGTTCAGGGATCTATAGCAATCAGCCCCAGCATTTT. Its translation is CASSSGIYSNQPQHF.

This clone was counted once. The genes are TRBV19 and TRBJ2-3, with a tentative D call TRBD2 (5 bases). This CDR3 is built from 15 residues. Trimming removed 3 bases from V and 2 bases from J, with 12 bases in between. Germline CDR1 is LNHDA and CDR2 is SQIVND (reference sequence). The DNA for the CDR3 is TGTGCCAGTAGTATCGGGGTCAGGATCACAGATACGCAGTATTTT. Encoded protein: CASSIGVRITDTQYF.

V and J are TRBV6-1 and TRBJ1-3; D call uncertain. The CDR3 is 13 residues long. CDR1 and CDR2 (germline): MNHNS, SASEGT. Between the trimmed V and J ends, which lost 2 bases and 3 bases, there was a span of 5 bases. The CDR3 here is CASSELDGNTIYF. Here the CDR3 DNA reads TGTGCCAGCAGTGAATTGGATGGAAACACCATATATTTT.

The rearrangement uses TRBV5-3 and TRBJ2-3; TRBD2 aligns across 9 bases. TRBV5-3 counts as an open reading frame of uncertain function. V lost 0 bases, J lost 4 bases, and 6 bases stayed unmatched. The length of the CDR3 is 16 residues. This CDR3 reads CARSLEASGMSDTQYF. Here the CDR3 DNA reads TGTGCCAGAAGCTTGGAGGCTAGCGGGATGTCAGATACGCAGTATTTT.

V is TRBV11-2 and J is TRBJ2-1; TRBD2 aligns across 7 bases. Trimming at V came to 1 base and at J to 3 bases, leaving 0 bases not matched to a gene. In germline, CDR1 is SGHAT, CDR2 FQNNGV. The CDR3 consists of 14 residues. In DNA form, the CDR3 reads TGTGCCAGCAGCTTAGCGGGAGGCTACAATGAGCAGTTCTTC. This encodes CASSLAGGYNEQFF.